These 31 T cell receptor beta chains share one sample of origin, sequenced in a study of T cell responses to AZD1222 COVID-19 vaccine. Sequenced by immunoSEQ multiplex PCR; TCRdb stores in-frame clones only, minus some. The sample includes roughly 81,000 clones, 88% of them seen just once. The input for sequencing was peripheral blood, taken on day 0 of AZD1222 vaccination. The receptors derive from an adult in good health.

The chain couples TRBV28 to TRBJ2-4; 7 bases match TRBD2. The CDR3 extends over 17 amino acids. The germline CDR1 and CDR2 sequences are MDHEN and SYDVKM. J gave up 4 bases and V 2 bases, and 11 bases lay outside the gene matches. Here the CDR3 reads CASSLTSLAVGKNIQYF. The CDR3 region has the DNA TGTGCCAGCAGTTTAACGTCCCTAGCGGTCGGTAAAAACATTCAGTACTTC.

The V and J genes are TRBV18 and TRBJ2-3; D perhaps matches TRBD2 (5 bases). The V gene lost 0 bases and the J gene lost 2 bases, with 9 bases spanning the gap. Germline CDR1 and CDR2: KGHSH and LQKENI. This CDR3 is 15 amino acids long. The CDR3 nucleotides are TGTGCCAGCTCACCACCGAGAGCGGACACAGATACGCAGTATTTT. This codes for CASSPPRADTDTQYF.

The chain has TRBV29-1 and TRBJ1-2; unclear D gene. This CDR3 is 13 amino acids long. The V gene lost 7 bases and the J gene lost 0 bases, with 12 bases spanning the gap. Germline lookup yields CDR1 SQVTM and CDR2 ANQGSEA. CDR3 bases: TGCAGCGCTAGTTTTGGGGCTAACTATGGCTACACCTTC. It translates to CSASFGANYGYTF.

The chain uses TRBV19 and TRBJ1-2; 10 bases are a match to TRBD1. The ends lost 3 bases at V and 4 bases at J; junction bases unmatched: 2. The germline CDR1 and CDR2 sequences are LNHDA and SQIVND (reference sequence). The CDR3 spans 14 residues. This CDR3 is CASSIGTGAYGYTF. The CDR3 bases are TGTGCCAGTAGTATCGGGACAGGGGCCTATGGCTACACCTTC.

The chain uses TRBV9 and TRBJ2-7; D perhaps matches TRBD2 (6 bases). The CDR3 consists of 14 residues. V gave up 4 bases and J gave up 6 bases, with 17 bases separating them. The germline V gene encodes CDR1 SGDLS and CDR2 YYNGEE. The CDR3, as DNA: TGTGCCAGCAGCACGCCGGGAGTAGGTGGCGAGCAGTACTTC. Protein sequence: CASSTPGVGGEQYF.

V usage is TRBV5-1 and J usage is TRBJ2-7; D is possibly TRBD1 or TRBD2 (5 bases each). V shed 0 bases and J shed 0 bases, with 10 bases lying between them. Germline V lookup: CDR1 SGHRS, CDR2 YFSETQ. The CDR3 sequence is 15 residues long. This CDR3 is CASSLGGTSSYEQYF. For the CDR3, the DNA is TGCGCCAGCAGCTTGGGTGGGACCAGCTCCTACGAGCAGTACTTC.

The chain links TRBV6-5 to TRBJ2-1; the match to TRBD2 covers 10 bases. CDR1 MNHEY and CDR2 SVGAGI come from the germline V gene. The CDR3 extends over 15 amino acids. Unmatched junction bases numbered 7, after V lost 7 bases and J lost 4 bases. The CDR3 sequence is CASTKGLALYNEQFF. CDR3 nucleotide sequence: TGTGCCAGCACCAAGGGACTAGCGCTATACAATGAGCAGTTCTTC.

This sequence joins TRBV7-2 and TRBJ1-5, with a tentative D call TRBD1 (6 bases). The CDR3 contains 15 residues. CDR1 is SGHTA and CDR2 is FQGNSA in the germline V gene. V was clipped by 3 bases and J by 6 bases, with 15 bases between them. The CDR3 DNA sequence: TGTGCCAGCAGCTTTTCGGCAGGGGCGAGTCAGCCCCAGCATTTT. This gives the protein CASSFSAGASQPQHF.

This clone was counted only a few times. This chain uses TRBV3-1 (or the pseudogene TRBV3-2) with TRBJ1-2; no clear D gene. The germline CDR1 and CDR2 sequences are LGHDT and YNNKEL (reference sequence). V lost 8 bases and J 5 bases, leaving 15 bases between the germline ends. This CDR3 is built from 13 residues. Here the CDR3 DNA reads TGTGCCAGCCGGGAGGGCGTAGGGTATGGCTACACCTTC. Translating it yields CASREGVGYGYTF.

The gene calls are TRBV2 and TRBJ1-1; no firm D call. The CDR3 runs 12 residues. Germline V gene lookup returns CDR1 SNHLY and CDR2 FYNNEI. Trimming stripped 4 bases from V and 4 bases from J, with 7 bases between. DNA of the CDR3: TGTGCCAGCAGTGCTGGACGCACTGAAGCTTTCTTT. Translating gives CASSAGRTEAFF.

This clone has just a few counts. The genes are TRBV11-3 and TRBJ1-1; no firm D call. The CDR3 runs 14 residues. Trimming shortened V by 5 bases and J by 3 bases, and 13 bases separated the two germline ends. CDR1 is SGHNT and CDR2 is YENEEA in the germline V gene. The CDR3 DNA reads TGTGCCAGCAGCCTCAGACCTAGGGACACTGAAGCTTTCTTT. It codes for CASSLRPRDTEAFF.

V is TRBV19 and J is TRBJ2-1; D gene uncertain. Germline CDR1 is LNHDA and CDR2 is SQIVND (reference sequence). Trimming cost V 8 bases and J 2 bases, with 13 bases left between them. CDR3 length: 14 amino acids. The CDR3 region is CASRPKQAYNEQFF. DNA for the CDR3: TGTGCCAGTCGACCTAAGCAGGCCTACAATGAGCAGTTCTTC.

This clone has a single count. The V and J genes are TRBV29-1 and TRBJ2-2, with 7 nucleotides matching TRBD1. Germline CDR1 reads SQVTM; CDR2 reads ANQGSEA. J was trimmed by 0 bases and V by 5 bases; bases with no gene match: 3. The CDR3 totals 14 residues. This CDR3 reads CSVRDRTNTGELFF. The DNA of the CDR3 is TGCAGCGTTAGGGACAGAACGAACACCGGGGAGCTGTTTTTT.

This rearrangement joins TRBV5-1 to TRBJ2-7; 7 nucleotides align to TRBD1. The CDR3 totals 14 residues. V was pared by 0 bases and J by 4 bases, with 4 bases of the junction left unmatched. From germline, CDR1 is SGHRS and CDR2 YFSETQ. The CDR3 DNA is TGCGCCAGCAGCTTGGCGGCAGGGGGTTACGAGCAGTACTTC. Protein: CASSLAAGGYEQYF.

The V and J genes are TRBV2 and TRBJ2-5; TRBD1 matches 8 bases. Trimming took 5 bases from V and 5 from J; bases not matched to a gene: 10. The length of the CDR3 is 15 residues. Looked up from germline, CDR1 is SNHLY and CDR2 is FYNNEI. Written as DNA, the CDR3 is TGTGCCAGCAGTTCCGACGGACAGGGTGGGGAGACCCAGTACTTC. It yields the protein CASSSDGQGGETQYF.

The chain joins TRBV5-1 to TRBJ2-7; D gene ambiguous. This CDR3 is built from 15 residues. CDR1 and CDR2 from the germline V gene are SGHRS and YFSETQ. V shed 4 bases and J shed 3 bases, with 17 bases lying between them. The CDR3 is CASSPAVQRGYEQYF. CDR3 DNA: TGCGCCAGCAGCCCCGCCGTACAGAGAGGCTACGAGCAGTACTTC.

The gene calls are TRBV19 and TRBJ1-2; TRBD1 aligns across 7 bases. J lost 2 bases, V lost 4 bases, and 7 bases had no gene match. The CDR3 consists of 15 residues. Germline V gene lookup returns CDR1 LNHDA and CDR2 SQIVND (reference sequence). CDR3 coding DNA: TGTGCCAGTAGTAGTCGGACAGGTAAAAACTATGGCTACACCTTC. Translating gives CASSSRTGKNYGYTF.

This CDR3 is CASSPLSADTQYF. Here the CDR3 DNA reads TGCGCCAGCAGCCCCCTAAGCGCAGATACGCAGTATTTT. The chain uses TRBV4-1 and TRBJ2-3; D is unresolved. The V and J ends lost 4 bases and 4 bases respectively, with 9 bases between them. Germline loops: CDR1 MGHRA, CDR2 YSYEKL. The CDR3 spans 13 residues.

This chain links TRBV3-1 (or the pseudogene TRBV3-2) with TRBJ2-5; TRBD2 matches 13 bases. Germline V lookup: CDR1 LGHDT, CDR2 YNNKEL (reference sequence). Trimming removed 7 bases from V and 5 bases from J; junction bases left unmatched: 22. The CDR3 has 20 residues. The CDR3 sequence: CASNPSWTSGRMGVLETQYF. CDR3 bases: TGTGCCAGCAACCCCTCTTGGACTAGCGGGAGAATGGGAGTTTTGGAGACCCAGTACTTC.

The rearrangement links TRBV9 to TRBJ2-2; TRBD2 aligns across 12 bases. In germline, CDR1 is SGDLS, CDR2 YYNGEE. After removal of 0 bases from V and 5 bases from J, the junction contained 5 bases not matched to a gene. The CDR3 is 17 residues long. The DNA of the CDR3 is TGTGCCAGCAGCGTAGCTACGACTAGCGGGAGAACCGGGGAGCTGTTTTTT. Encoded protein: CASSVATTSGRTGELFF.

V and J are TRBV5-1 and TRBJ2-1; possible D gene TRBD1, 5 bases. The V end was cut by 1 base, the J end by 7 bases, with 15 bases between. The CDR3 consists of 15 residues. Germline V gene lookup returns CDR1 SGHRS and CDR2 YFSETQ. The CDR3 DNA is TGCGCCAGCAGCTTGTCAGGGTTCGGGTATAATGAGCAGTTCTTC. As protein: CASSLSGFGYNEQFF.

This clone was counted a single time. CDR3 sequence reads: CASSRQGRGYTF. CDR3 in DNA: TGTGCCAGCAGCCGACAGGGTCGGGGCTACACCTTC. The J gene is TRBJ1-2, the V gene TRBV3-1 (or the pseudogene TRBV3-2); TRBD1 agrees at 7 bases. The CDR3 extends over 12 amino acids. The trim removed 4 bases at V and 8 bases at J, leaving 4 bases unmatched. The germline V gene encodes CDR1 LGHDT and CDR2 YNNKEL (reference sequence).

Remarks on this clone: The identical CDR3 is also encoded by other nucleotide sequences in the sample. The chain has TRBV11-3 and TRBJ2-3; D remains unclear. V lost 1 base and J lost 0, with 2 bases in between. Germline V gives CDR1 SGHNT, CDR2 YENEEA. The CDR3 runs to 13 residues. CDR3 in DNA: TGTGCCAGCAGCTTAGGGAGCACAGATACGCAGTATTTT. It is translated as CASSLGSTDTQYF.

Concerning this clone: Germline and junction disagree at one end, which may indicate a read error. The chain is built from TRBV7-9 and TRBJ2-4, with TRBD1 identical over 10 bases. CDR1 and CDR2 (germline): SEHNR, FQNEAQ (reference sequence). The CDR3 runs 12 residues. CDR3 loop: CASSTDRGQLCF. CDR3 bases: TGTGCCAGCAGCACCGACAGGGGGCAACTGTGCTTC.

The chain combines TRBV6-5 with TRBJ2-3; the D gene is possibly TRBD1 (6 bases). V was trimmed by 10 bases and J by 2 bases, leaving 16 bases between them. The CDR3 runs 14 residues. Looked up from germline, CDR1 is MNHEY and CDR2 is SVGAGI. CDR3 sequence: CATSTTGYTDTQYF. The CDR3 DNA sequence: TGTGCCACATCTACGACAGGCTACACAGATACGCAGTATTTT.

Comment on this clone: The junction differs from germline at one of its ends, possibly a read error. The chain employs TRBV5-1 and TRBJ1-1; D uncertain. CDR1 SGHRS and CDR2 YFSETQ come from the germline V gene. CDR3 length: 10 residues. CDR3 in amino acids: CASSFEVPVF. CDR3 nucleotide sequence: TGCGCCAGCAGCTTTGAGGTCCCGGTGTTT.

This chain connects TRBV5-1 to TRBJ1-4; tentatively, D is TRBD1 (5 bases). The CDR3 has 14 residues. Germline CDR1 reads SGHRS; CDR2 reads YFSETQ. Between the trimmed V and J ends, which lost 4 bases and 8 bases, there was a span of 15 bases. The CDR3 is CASSHQGLGEKLFF. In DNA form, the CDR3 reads TGCGCCAGCAGCCACCAGGGTCTCGGAGAAAAACTGTTTTTT.

The CDR3 DNA follows: TGCGCCAGCGGGGGAGGGTGGGGCACCTCCTACGAGCAGTACTTC. The encoded protein is CASGGGWGTSYEQYF. The chain couples TRBV5-1 to TRBJ2-7; 7 nucleotides agree with TRBD2. Germline assignment: CDR1 SGHRS and CDR2 YFSETQ. V lost 7 bases to trimming and J lost 0 bases; unmatched junction nucleotides: 10. This CDR3 is built from 15 residues. The full variable domain, in which reference TRBV5-1 and TRBJ2-7 provide the parts outside the CDR3, is KAGVTQTPRYLIKTRGQQVTLSCSPISGHRSVSWYQQTPGQGLQFLFEYFSETQRNKGNFPGRFSGRQFSNSRSEMNVSTLELGDSALYLCASGGGWGTSYEQYFGPGTRLTVT.

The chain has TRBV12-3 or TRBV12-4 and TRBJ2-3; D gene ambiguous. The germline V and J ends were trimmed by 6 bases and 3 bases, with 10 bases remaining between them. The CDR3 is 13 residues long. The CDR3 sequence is CASSPDSTDTQYF. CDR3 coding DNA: TGTGCCAGCAGCCCCGACTCAACAGATACGCAGTATTTT.

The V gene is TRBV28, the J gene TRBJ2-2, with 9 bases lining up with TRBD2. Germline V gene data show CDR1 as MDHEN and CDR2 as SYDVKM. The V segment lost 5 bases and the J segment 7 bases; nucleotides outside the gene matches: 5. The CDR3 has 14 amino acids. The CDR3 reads CASSTYSGGGELFF. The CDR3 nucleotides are TGTGCCAGCAGTACCTATAGCGGGGGCGGGGAGCTGTTTTTT.

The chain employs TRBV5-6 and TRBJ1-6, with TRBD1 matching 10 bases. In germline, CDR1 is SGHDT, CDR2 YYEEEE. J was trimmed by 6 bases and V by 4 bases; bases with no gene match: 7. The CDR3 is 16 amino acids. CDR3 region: CASSRGDRGGNSPLHF. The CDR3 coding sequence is TGTGCCAGCAGCCGAGGGGACAGGGGAGGTAATTCACCCCTCCACTTT.